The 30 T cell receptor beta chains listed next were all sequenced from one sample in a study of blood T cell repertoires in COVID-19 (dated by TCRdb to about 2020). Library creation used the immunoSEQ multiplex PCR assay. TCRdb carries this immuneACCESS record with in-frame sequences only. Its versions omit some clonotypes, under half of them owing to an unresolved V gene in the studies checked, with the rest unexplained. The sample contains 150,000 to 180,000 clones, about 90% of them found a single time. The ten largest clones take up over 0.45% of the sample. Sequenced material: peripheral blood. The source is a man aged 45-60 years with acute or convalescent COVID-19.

CDR3 sequence reads: CASSQAAGGTDTQYF. In nucleotides, the CDR3 is TGTGCCAGCAGCCAAGCGGCAGGTGGGACAGATACGCAGTATTTT. The chain couples TRBV3-1 (or the pseudogene TRBV3-2) to TRBJ2-3; D uncertain. This CDR3 comprises 15 residues. From germline, CDR1 is LGHDT and CDR2 YNNKEL (reference sequence). Trimming left V 1 base short and J 3 bases short, with 11 bases between.

In nucleotides, the CDR3 is TGTGCCAGCAGTGAGCAGGGGGTGGGCGAAAAACTGTTTTTT. Protein: CASSEQGVGEKLFF. The rearrangement uses TRBV2 and TRBJ1-4; 7 nucleotides align to TRBD1. V shed 3 bases and J 8 bases; nucleotides not matched to a gene: 6. Germline assignment: CDR1 SNHLY and CDR2 FYNNEI. This CDR3 spans 14 amino acids.

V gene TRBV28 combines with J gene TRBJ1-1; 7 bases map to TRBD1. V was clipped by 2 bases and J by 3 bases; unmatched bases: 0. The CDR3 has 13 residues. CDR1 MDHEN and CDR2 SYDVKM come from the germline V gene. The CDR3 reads CASSLQGDTEAFF. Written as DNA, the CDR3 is TGTGCCAGCAGTTTACAGGGGGACACTGAAGCTTTCTTT. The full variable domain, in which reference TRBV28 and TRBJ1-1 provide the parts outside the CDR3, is DVKVTQSSRYLVKRTGEKVFLECVQDMDHENMFWYRQDPGLGLRLIYFSYDVKMKEKGDIPEGYSVSREKKERFSLILESASTNQTSMYLCASSLQGDTEAFFGQGTRLTVV.

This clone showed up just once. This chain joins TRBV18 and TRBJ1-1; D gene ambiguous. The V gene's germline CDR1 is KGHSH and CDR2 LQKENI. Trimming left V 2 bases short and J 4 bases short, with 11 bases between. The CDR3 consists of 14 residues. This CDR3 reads CASSPAAGGTEAFF. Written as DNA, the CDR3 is TGTGCCAGCTCACCAGCGGCTGGAGGCACTGAAGCTTTCTTT.

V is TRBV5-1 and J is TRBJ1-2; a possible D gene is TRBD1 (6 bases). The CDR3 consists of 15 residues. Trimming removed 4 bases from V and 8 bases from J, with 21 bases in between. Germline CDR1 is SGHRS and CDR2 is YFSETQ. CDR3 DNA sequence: TGCGCCAGCAGCACCCTCGGACAGACAACTGACGGCTACACCTTC. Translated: CASSTLGQTTDGYTF.

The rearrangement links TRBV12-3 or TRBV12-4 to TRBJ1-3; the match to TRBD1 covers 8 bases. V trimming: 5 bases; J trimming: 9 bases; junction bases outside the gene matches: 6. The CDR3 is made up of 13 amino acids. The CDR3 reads CASSRRTGPTIYF. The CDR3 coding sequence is TGTGCCAGCAGTAGACGGACAGGGCCCACCATATATTTT.

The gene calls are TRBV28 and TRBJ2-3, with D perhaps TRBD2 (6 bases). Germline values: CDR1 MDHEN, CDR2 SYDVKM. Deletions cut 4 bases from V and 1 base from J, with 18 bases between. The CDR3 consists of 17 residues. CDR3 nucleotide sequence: TGTGCCAGCAGTTCCCTGCACTGGGCGGGGCGCACAGATACGCAGTATTTT. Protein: CASSSLHWAGRTDTQYF.

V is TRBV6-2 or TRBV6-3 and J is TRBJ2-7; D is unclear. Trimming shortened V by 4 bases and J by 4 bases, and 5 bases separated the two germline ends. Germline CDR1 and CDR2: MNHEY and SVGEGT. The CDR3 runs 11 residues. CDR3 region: CASSSPYEQYV. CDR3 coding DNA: TGTGCCAGCAGTTCTCCTTACGAGCAGTACGTC.

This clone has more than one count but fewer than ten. CDR3 residues: CASSTRTSETYEQYF. CDR3 nucleotides: TGTGCCAGCAGCACCAGGACTAGCGAGACCTACGAGCAGTACTTC. The chain links TRBV21-1 to TRBJ2-7; the table's D call, TRBD2, was not checked against the DNA. TRBV21-1 is a recognized pseudogene. The CDR3 has 15 amino acids.

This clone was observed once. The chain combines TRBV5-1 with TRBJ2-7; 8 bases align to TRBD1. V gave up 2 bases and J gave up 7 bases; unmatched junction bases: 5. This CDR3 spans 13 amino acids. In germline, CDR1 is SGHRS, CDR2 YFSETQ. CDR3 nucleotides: TGCGCCAGCAGCTTCTACAGGGGGTATGAGCAGTACTTC. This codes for CASSFYRGYEQYF.

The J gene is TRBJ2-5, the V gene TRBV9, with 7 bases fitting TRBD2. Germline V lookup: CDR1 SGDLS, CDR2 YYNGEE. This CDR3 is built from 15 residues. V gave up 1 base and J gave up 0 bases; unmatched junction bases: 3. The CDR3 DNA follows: TGTGCCAGCAGCGTAAACGGGAGGAACCAAGAGACCCAGTACTTC. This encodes CASSVNGRNQETQYF.

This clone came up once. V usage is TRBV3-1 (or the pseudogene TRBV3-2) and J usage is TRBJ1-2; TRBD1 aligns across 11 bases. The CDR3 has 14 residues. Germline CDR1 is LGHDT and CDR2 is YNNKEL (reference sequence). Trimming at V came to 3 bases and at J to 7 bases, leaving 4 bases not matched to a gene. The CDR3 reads CASSQGQGDFGYTF. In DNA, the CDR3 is TGTGCCAGCAGCCAGGGACAGGGGGATTTTGGCTACACCTTC.

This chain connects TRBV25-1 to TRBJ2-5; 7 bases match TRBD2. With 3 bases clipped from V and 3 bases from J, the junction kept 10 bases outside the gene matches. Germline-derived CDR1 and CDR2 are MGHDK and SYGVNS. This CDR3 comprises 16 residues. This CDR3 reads CASSDDRPSGEETQYF. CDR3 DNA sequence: TGTGCCAGCAGTGACGATCGGCCTAGCGGAGAAGAGACCCAGTACTTC.

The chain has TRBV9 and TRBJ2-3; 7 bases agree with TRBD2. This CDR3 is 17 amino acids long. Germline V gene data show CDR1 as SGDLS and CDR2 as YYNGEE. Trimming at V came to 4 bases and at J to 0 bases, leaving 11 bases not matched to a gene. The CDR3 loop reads CASSSEEGSGSTDTQYF. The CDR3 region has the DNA TGTGCCAGCAGCTCCGAAGAGGGTAGCGGGAGCACAGATACGCAGTATTTT. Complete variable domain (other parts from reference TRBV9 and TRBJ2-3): DSGVTQTPKHLITATGQRVTLRCSPRSGDLSVYWYQQSLDQGLQFLIQYYNGEERAKGNILERFSAQQFPDLHSELNLSSLELGDSALYFCASSSEEGSGSTDTQYFGPGTRLTVL.

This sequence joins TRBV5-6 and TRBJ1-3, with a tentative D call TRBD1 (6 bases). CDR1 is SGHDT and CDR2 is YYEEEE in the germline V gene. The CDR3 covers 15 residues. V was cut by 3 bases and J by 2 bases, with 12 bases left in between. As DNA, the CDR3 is TGTGCCAGCAGCTCAGGACGGACAGCTGGAAACACCATATATTTT. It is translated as CASSSGRTAGNTIYF.

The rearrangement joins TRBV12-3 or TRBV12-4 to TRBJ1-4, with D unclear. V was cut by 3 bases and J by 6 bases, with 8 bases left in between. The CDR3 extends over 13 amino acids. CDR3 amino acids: CASSFYRDEKLFF. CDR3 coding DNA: TGTGCCAGCAGTTTTTACCGAGATGAAAAACTGTTTTTT.

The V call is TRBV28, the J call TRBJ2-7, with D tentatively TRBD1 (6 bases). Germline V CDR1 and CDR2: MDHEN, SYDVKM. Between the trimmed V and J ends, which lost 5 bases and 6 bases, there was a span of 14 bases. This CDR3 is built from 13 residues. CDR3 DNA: TGTGCCAGCAGTACGCCACAGGGTGCCGAGCAGTACTTC. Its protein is CASSTPQGAEQYF.

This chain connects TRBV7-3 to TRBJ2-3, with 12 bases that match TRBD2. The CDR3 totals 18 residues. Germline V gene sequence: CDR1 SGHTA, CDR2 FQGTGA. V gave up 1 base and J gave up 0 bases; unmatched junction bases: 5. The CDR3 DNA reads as TGTGCCAGCAGCTTAAAGGGACTAGCGGGTTCTAGCACAGATACGCAGTATTTT. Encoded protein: CASSLKGLAGSSTDTQYF.

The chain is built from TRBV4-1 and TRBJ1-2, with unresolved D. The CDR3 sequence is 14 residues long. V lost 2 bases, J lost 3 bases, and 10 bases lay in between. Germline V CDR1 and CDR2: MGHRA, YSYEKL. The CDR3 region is CASSQLDGDYGYTF. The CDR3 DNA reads TGCGCCAGCAGCCAACTCGACGGGGACTATGGCTACACCTTC.

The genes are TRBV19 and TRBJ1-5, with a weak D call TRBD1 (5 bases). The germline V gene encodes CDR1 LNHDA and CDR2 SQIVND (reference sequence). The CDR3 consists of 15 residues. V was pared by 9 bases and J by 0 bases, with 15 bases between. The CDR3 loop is CASRSKGNSNQPQHF. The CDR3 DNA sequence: TGTGCCAGCCGATCCAAGGGGAATAGCAATCAGCCCCAGCATTTT.

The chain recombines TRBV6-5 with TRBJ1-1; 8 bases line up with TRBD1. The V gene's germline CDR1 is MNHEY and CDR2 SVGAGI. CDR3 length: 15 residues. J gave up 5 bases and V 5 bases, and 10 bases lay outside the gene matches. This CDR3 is CASSRKGQGGTEAFF. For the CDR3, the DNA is TGTGCCAGCAGTCGAAAAGGACAGGGAGGAACTGAAGCTTTCTTT.

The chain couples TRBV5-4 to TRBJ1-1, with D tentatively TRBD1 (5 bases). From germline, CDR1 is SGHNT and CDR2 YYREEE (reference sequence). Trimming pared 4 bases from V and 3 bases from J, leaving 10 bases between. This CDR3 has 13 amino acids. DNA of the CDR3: TGTGCCAGCAGCCCCGGACACTACACTGAAGCTTTCTTT. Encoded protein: CASSPGHYTEAFF. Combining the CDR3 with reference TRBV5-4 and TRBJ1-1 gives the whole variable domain ETGVTQSPTHLIKTRGQQVTLRCSSQSGHNTVSWYQQALGQGPQFIFQYYREEENGRGNFPPRFSGLQFPNYSSELNVNALELDDSALYLCASSPGHYTEAFFGQGTRLTVV.

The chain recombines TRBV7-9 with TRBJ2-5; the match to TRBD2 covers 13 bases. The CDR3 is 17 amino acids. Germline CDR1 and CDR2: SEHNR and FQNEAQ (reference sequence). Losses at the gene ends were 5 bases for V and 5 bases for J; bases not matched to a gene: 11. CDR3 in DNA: TGTGCCAGCAGCCCCGGGACTAGCGGGGCGGGGTCGGAGACCCAGTACTTC. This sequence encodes CASSPGTSGAGSETQYF.

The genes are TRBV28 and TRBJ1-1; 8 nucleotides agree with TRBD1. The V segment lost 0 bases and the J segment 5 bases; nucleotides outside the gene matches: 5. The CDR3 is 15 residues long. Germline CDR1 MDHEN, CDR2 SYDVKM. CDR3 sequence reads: CASSLWTGAGTEAFF. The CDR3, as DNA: TGTGCCAGCAGTTTATGGACAGGGGCCGGGACTGAAGCTTTCTTT.

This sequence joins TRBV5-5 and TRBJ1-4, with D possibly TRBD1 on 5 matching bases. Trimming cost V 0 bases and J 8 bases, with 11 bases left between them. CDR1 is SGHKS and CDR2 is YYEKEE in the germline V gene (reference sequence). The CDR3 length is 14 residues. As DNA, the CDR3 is TGTGCCAGCAGCTTGGGGGGCTGGGGAGAAAAACTGTTTTTT. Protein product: CASSLGGWGEKLFF.

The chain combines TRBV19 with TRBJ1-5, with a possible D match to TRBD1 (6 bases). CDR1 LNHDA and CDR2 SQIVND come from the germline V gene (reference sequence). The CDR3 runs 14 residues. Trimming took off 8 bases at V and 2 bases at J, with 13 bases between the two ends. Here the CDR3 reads CASRRAGGNQPQHF. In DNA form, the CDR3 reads TGTGCCAGTCGCCGGGCAGGGGGCAATCAGCCCCAGCATTTT.

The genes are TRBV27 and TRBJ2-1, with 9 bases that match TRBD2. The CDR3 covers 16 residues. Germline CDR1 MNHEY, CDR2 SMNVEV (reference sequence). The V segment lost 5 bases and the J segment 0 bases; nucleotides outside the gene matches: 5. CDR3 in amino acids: CASSRLAVSSYNEQFF. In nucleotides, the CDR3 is TGTGCCAGCAGTAGACTAGCGGTTAGCTCCTACAATGAGCAGTTCTTC.

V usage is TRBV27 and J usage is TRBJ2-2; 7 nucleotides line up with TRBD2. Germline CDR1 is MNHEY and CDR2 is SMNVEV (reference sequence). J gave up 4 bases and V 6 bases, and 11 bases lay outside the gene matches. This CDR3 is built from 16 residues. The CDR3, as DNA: TGTGCCAGCAGCATTTGGGGGGGAGACCCCACCGGGGAGCTGTTTTTT. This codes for CASSIWGGDPTGELFF.

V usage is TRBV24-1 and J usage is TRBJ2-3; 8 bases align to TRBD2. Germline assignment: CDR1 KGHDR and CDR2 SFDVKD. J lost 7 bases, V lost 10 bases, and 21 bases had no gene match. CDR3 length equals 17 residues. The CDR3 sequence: CATILPLKSGRRNTQYF. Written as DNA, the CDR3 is TGTGCCACTATCCTCCCCCTCAAGAGCGGGAGAAGGAATACGCAGTATTTT.

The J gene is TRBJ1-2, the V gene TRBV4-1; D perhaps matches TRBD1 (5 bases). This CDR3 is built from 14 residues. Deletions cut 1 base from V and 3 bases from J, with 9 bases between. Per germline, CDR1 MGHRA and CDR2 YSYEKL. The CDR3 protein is CASSQVQGDYGYTF. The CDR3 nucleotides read TGCGCCAGCAGCCAAGTTCAAGGGGACTATGGCTACACCTTC.